The clone carrying this TCR beta chain was detected only a few times. Its antigen is as yet unknown. A CD8+CD4-CCR7+CD45RA+ gate was used to sort naive CD8 T cells. The sample comes from a study of molecular identifiers for immune sequencing clone quantification. Overall study findings and caveats: For effector cells, clones above 20 RNA copies held over 99% of molecules; for naive cells, under 1%. Spiked-in Jurkat TCR RNA corresponding to one cell was reported as detectable against around 1 million naive cells.

TCRdb redid the calling of the PCR reads with MiXCR, one entry per CDR3 protein. The sample includes under 800,000 distinct CDR3 sequences, about 25% of them seen just once. Germline V gene data show CDR1 as MNHEY and CDR2 as SMNVEV (reference sequence). The trim removed 3 bases at V and 4 bases at J, leaving 8 bases unmatched. The CDR3 covers 15 residues. The sequence was collected from a human donor in good health. Some libraries in this study had Jurkat cell RNA spiked in. Sequencing was done on a sample of naive CD8+ T cells from blood, with Jurkat cell RNA spiked in. Indicated subset: FACS-sorted CD8+CD4-CCR7+CD45RA+ naive T cells. The rearrangement joins TRBV27 to TRBJ2-7, with TRBD2 matching 8 bases. In DNA form, the CDR3 reads TGTGCCAGCAGTTTTTCCAGCGGGGGATCTTACGAGCAGTACTTC. Protein product: CASSFSSGGSYEQYF.